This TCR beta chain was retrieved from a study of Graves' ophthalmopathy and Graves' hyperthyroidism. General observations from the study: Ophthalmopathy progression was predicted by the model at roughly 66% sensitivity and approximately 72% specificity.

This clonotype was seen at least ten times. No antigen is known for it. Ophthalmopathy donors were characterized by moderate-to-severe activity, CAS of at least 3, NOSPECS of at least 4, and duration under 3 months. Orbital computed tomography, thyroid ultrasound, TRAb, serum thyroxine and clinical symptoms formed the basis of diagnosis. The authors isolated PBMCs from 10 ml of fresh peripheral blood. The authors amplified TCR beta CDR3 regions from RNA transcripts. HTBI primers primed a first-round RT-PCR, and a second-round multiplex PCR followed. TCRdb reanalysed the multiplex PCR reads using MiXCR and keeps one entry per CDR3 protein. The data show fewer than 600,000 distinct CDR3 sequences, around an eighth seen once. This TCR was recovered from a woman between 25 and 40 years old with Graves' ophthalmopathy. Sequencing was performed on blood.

The CDR3 here is CASSDVRVNYGYTF. The CDR3 nucleotides read TGTGCCAGCAGTGATGTTAGAGTTAACTATGGCTACACCTTC. The rearrangement uses TRBV6-1 and TRBJ1-2, with D unclear. CDR1 MNHNS and CDR2 SASEGT come from the germline V gene. With 3 bases removed from V and 1 base from J, the gap between germline ends came to 9 bases. The CDR3 totals 14 residues.